These 21 T cell receptor beta chains were all obtained from the same sample, sequenced in a study of graft-versus-host responses after intestinal transplantation. Some clones are missing from TCRdb's copy, which holds only in-frame ones; the method was immunoSEQ multiplex PCR. The repertoire includes 90,000 to 150,000 clones, over 80% of them detected once, and over 0.1% sits in the top ten. Antigens for these TCRs are unknown. The material was unstimulated CD4+ T cells sorted from spleen or lymph node cells, obtained before intestinal transplant. The receptors come from a human donor who received an intestinal transplant.

This clone was detected only once. V and J are TRBV6-5 and TRBJ2-1; 7 positions agree with TRBD2. This CDR3 comprises 14 residues. The V and J ends lost 2 bases and 7 bases, in that order; junction bases with no gene match: 5. CDR1 is MNHEY, CDR2 SVGAGI, per germline. The CDR3 DNA reads TGTGCCAGCAGTTACGGCGGGAGAGGGAATGAGCAGTTCTTC. Protein sequence: CASSYGGRGNEQFF.

The chain joins TRBV9 to TRBJ2-2, with no clear D. Trimming cost V 0 bases and J 7 bases, with 10 bases left between them. The CDR3 runs to 14 residues. Germline CDR1 reads SGDLS; CDR2 reads YYNGEE. The CDR3 spells CASSVGGSHGELFF. The CDR3 DNA follows: TGTGCCAGCAGCGTAGGGGGTAGCCACGGGGAGCTGTTTTTT.

The J gene is TRBJ2-5, the V gene TRBV2, with D tentatively TRBD1 or TRBD2 (5 bases each). Looked up from germline, CDR1 is SNHLY and CDR2 is FYNNEI. Trimming pared 6 bases from V and 5 bases from J, leaving 19 bases between. The CDR3 contains 15 residues. The CDR3 DNA reads TGTGCCAGCAGCAGCCTCCAGGGTTGGGGGGAGACCCAGTACTTC. As protein: CASSSLQGWGETQYF.

A note on this clone: Other nucleotide sequences from this sample produce the same CDR3. The chain couples TRBV6-5 to TRBJ2-7; 10 nucleotides align to TRBD1. V trimming: 6 bases; J trimming: 4 bases; junction bases outside the gene matches: 9. The CDR3 runs 15 residues. Germline V gene data show CDR1 as MNHEY and CDR2 as SVGAGI. The CDR3, as DNA: TGTGCCAGCAGAAACCTGGGACAGGGGATTTACGAGCAGTACTTC. Its protein product is CASRNLGQGIYEQYF.

This rearrangement joins TRBV13 to TRBJ2-3, with 14 bases aligning to TRBD2. This CDR3 region has 20 residues. Germline V lookup: CDR1 PRHDT, CDR2 FYEKMQ (reference sequence). V shed 5 bases and J 0 bases; nucleotides not matched to a gene: 13. The CDR3 sequence is CASSRSQGTSGRLSTDTQYF. CDR3 in DNA: TGTGCCAGCAGCCGCAGCCAAGGGACTAGCGGGAGATTGAGCACAGATACGCAGTATTTT.

The chain employs TRBV7-2 and TRBJ2-1; 16 bases line up with TRBD2. The CDR3 extends over 19 amino acids. The junction had 12 bases not matched to a gene; V was cut back by 1 base and J by 9 bases. Looked up from germline, CDR1 is SGHTA and CDR2 is FQGNSA. Written as DNA, the CDR3 is TGTGCCAGCAGCTTAGTGGTCATGGGACTAGCGGGAGGGCGGGTTGAGCAGTTCTTC. This gives the protein CASSLVVMGLAGGRVEQFF.

The V gene is TRBV15, the J gene TRBJ2-7; D is perhaps TRBD1 (5 bases). Between the trimmed V and J ends, which lost 5 bases and 1 base, there was a span of 12 bases. Germline V CDR1 and CDR2: LNHNV, YYDKDF (reference sequence). This CDR3 is built from 14 residues. The CDR3 bases are TGTGCCACCAGCCGATCAGACAGATCCTACGAGCAGTACTTC. Amino acid sequence: CATSRSDRSYEQYF.

This chain joins TRBV25-1 and TRBJ2-2, with a weak D call TRBD2 (5 bases). The CDR3 extends over 15 amino acids. V lost 8 bases and J 4 bases, leaving 17 bases between the germline ends. In germline, CDR1 is MGHDK, CDR2 SYGVNS. CDR3 nucleotide sequence: TGTGCCAGCGCATCTGCTCAGAGGGTCACCGGGGAGCTGTTTTTT. It yields the protein CASASAQRVTGELFF.

The chain recombines TRBV2 with TRBJ2-3; 13 bases are a match to TRBD2. Germline CDR1 and CDR2: SNHLY and FYNNEI. The V and J ends lost 4 bases and 4 bases, in that order; junction bases with no gene match: 5. The CDR3 is 16 amino acids. CDR3 protein: CASSGTSGSVSDTQYF. The CDR3 coding sequence is TGTGCCAGCAGTGGGACTAGCGGGAGTGTATCAGATACGCAGTATTTT.

The chain employs TRBV5-1 and TRBJ2-1, with 7 bases lining up with TRBD1. The germline V gene has CDR1 SGHRS and CDR2 YFSETQ. CDR3 length equals 14 residues. The ends lost 4 bases at V and 4 bases at J; junction bases unmatched: 5. The CDR3 nucleotides read TGCGCCAGCAGCAGGTCGGGACAGTACAATGAGCAGTTCTTC. Residues: CASSRSGQYNEQFF.

The rearrangement joins TRBV10-3 to TRBJ2-7; D gene uncertain. The CDR3 consists of 14 residues. Trimming pared 7 bases from V and 1 base from J, leaving 14 bases between. CDR1 and CDR2 from the germline V gene are ENHRY and SYGVKD. CDR3 sequence reads: CAITFGLDSYEQYF. CDR3 bases: TGTGCCATCACCTTCGGGCTCGATTCCTACGAGCAGTACTTC.

The CDR3 reads CASSYPTSGKNEQFF. CDR3 coding DNA: TGTGCCAGCAGTTACCCGACTAGCGGGAAAAATGAGCAGTTCTTC. The chain uses TRBV6-5 and TRBJ2-1; the match to TRBD2 covers 11 bases. CDR1 and CDR2 (germline): MNHEY, SVGAGI. The CDR3 sequence is 15 residues long. After removal of 2 bases from V and 7 bases from J, the junction contained 4 bases not matched to a gene.

The chain employs TRBV9 and TRBJ2-1; maybe TRBD2 (6 bases). The CDR3 extends over 15 amino acids. The V gene lost 0 bases and the J gene lost 3 bases, with 10 bases spanning the gap. Germline CDR1 is SGDLS and CDR2 is YYNGEE. CDR3 residues: CASSVGRGFYNEQFF. CDR3 nucleotide sequence: TGTGCCAGCAGCGTAGGACGGGGGTTCTACAATGAGCAGTTCTTC.

This chain joins TRBV4-1 and TRBJ2-1; 11 bases fit TRBD2. Trimming at V came to 6 bases and at J to 8 bases, leaving 12 bases not matched to a gene. The germline V gene encodes CDR1 MGHRA and CDR2 YSYEKL. The CDR3 length is 16 residues. The CDR3 reads CASRLTSGSSRDEQFF. Here the CDR3 DNA reads TGCGCCAGCAGACTAACTAGCGGGAGTAGTCGGGATGAGCAGTTCTTC.

This chain joins TRBV4-2 and TRBJ1-2; D gene ambiguous. The CDR3 length is 14 residues. The ends were cut back, 0 bases at V and 5 bases at J, with 10 bases in the middle. The germline CDR1 and CDR2 sequences are LGHNA and YNFKEQ. CDR3 nucleotide sequence: TGTGCCAGCAGCCAAGATGGGAAGCCTTATGGCTACACCTTC. It is translated as CASSQDGKPYGYTF.

The chain combines TRBV9 with TRBJ2-5; D gene ambiguous. CDR3 length: 12 amino acids. With 3 bases removed from V and 6 bases from J, the gap between germline ends came to 9 bases. Looked up from germline, CDR1 is SGDLS and CDR2 is YYNGEE. CDR3 nucleotides: TGTGCCAGCAGCGACACTTCCAAGACCCAGTACTTC. This codes for CASSDTSKTQYF.

In its sample, this clone was seen a few times. The V and J genes are TRBV7-9 and TRBJ1-2; D is perhaps TRBD1 (6 bases). The CDR3 is 14 amino acids. V lost 2 bases to trimming and J lost 6 bases, with 13 bases between them. The germline CDR1 and CDR2 sequences are SEHNR and FQNEAQ (reference sequence). The CDR3 protein is CASSLMGRGNGYTF. The CDR3 nucleotides read TGTGCCAGCAGCTTAATGGGTAGGGGGAATGGCTACACCTTC.

The chain has TRBV5-6 and TRBJ2-5; maybe TRBD2 (6 bases). Trimming took off 1 base at V and 5 bases at J, with 18 bases between the two ends. The CDR3 extends over 16 amino acids. Germline CDR1 SGHDT, CDR2 YYEEEE. In DNA, the CDR3 is TGTGCCAGCAGCTTGTTGGACTATCTAACGCCGGAGACCCAGTACTTC. Amino acid sequence: CASSLLDYLTPETQYF.

A remark on this clone: This specimen includes other DNA sequences encoding the same CDR3. The V call is TRBV30, the J call TRBJ1-5, with D tentatively TRBD1 (5 bases). Germline-derived CDR1 and CDR2 are GTSNPN and SVGIG (reference sequence). V was cut by 0 bases and J by 1 base, with 7 bases left in between. The CDR3 is 14 residues long. CDR3 in DNA: TGTGCCTGGAGTGTATGGGGGAGCAATCAGCCCCAGCATTTT. It codes for CAWSVWGSNQPQHF.

The V gene is TRBV27, the J gene TRBJ2-7; D is possibly TRBD2 (6 bases). The CDR3 is 11 amino acids. Germline V gene data show CDR1 as MNHEY and CDR2 as SMNVEV (reference sequence). V shed 7 bases and J shed 3 bases, with 7 bases lying between them. CDR3 bases: TGTGCCAGCACCGGGGGCTACGAGCAGTACTTC. It yields the protein CASTGGYEQYF.

CDR3 DNA: TGTGCCAGTAGTTCTACCCGGAGAGAGACCCAGTACTTC. Amino acids: CASSSTRRETQYF. The J gene is TRBJ2-5, the V gene TRBV19; D is ambiguous. The V end was cut by 5 bases, the J end by 4 bases, with 11 bases between. Germline V lookup: CDR1 LNHDA, CDR2 SQIVND (reference sequence). This CDR3 spans 13 amino acids. Together with reference TRBV19 and TRBJ2-5, the CDR3 gives the full variable domain: DGGITQSPKYLFRKEGQNVTLSCEQNLNHDAMYWYRQDPGQGLRLIYYSQIVNDFQKGDIAEGYSVSREKKESFPLTVTSAQKNPTAFYLCASSSTRRETQYFGPGTRLLVL.